What follows are 20 T cell receptor beta chains derived from one specimen sequenced in a study of blood T cells in healthy people across ages. It was with a sample-barcoded 5' primer and a J-beta primer mix that a second PCR of about 6 to 12 cycles was run. TCRdb redid the calling of the 5' RACE reads with MiXCR, one entry per CDR3 protein. The table has around 1,000,000 distinct CDR3 sequences, under 30% seen once. These same records also appear under a second study, on T cells of mothers and their children.

Sequencing was done on a sample of blood. The source is a girl aged 2 to 9 in good health.

The J gene is TRBJ2-1, the V gene TRBV3-1; 7 nucleotides line up with TRBD1. Germline CDR1 reads LGHDT; CDR2 reads YNNKEL (reference sequence). Losses at the gene ends were 1 base for V and 3 bases for J; bases not matched to a gene: 9. This CDR3 region has 17 residues. Here the CDR3 DNA reads TGTGCCAGCAGCCAAGCCCTACCGGGACAGAGCTACAATGAGCAGTTCTTC. Translating gives CASSQALPGQSYNEQFF.

The chain is built from TRBV6-6 and TRBJ1-6; TRBD1 matches 7 bases. Germline assignment: CDR1 MNHNY and CDR2 SVGAGI (reference sequence). This CDR3 is built from 14 residues. The ends lost 6 bases at V and 6 bases at J; junction bases unmatched: 5. The CDR3 reads CASREQGLNSPLHF. Written as DNA, the CDR3 is TGTGCCAGCAGGGAACAGGGGCTTAATTCACCCCTCCACTTT.

The chain links TRBV7-2 to TRBJ2-3, with TRBD2 matching over 14 bases. This CDR3 region has 17 residues. Germline trimming cut 1 base from V and 1 base from J; bases unmatched to any gene: 1. Germline values: CDR1 SGHTA, CDR2 FQGNSA. The CDR3 DNA sequence: TGTGCCAGCAGCTTAGGGGGACTAGCGGGGGGCACAGATACGCAGTATTTT. This sequence encodes CASSLGGLAGGTDTQYF.

The sample holds a few counts of this clonotype. This sequence joins TRBV24-1 and TRBJ2-7; the match to TRBD2 covers 8 bases. The V gene's germline CDR1 is KGHDR and CDR2 SFDVKD. This CDR3 is built from 16 residues. V dropped 2 bases and J dropped 4; count of bases not matched to a gene: 9. In DNA, the CDR3 is TGTGCCACCAGTGATTCTAAGCGGGAGTCTAGATACGAGCAGTACTTC. It specifies CATSDSKRESRYEQYF.

Only a few counts were recorded for this clonotype. The rearrangement uses TRBV11-2 and TRBJ2-7; D is unresolved. Germline-derived CDR1 and CDR2 are SGHAT and FQNNGV. Trimming pared 5 bases from V and 10 bases from J, leaving 15 bases between. The CDR3 covers 12 residues. The CDR3 sequence: CASSPPAKDQYF. The CDR3 DNA follows: TGTGCCAGCAGCCCCCCGGCGAAGGACCAGTACTTC.

The gene calls are TRBV7-9 and TRBJ2-4, with 7 bases fitting TRBD2. V shed 1 base, J shed 4 bases, and the junction held 4 bases outside the gene matches. The CDR3 is made up of 15 amino acids. Germline V gives CDR1 SEHNR, CDR2 FQNEAQ (reference sequence). The CDR3 DNA follows: TGTGCCAGCAGCTTAGAAGCGGGACGGAAAAACATTCAGTACTTC. Translation gives CASSLEAGRKNIQYF.

This clonotype was seen more than once but under ten times. This chain uses TRBV5-1 with TRBJ2-1, with a tentative D call TRBD1 (6 bases). CDR3 length: 17 amino acids. Looked up from germline, CDR1 is SGHRS and CDR2 is YFSETQ. Trimming shortened V by 0 bases and J by 5 bases, and 18 bases separated the two germline ends. CDR3 sequence: CASSLVGPGRGDNEQFF. CDR3 coding DNA: TGCGCCAGCAGCTTGGTAGGTCCGGGCAGGGGCGACAATGAGCAGTTCTTC.

This chain connects TRBV5-1 to TRBJ1-6; D uncertain. Trimming shortened V by 0 bases and J by 9 bases, and 10 bases separated the two germline ends. Germline CDR1 reads SGHRS; CDR2 reads YFSETQ. The CDR3 is made up of 14 amino acids. The CDR3 DNA follows: TGCGCCAGCAGCTTGGAATCAGGTTTTTCACCCCTCCACTTT. This gives the protein CASSLESGFSPLHF.

The V and J genes are TRBV29-1 and TRBJ2-3; the D gene is possibly TRBD2 (6 bases). This CDR3 spans 17 amino acids. With 4 bases removed from V and 2 bases from J, the gap between germline ends came to 22 bases. Looked up from germline, CDR1 is SQVTM and CDR2 is ANQGSEA. CDR3: CSVGWRVTSDFTDTQYF. As DNA, the CDR3 is TGCAGCGTTGGGTGGAGGGTTACTTCTGACTTCACAGATACGCAGTATTTT.

V usage is TRBV24-1 and J usage is TRBJ2-1, with D possibly matching TRBD2 (6 bases). Trimming stripped 5 bases from V and 2 bases from J, with 9 bases between. The CDR3 contains 14 residues. The germline CDR1 and CDR2 sequences are KGHDR and SFDVKD. The CDR3 region is CATSGREPYNEQFF. The CDR3 DNA sequence: TGTGCCACCAGTGGACGGGAGCCCTACAATGAGCAGTTCTTC.

This clonotype was found a few times. The chain employs TRBV3-1 and TRBJ2-1, with a tentative D call TRBD2 (5 bases). The germline V and J ends were trimmed by 1 base and 8 bases, with 12 bases remaining between them. This CDR3 has 14 residues. Germline V gene data show CDR1 as LGHDT and CDR2 as YNNKEL (reference sequence). The CDR3 loop reads CASSQVQRAHEQFF. The CDR3 DNA is TGTGCCAGCAGCCAAGTACAGAGGGCTCATGAGCAGTTCTTC.

This clonotype came up a few times. This chain joins TRBV20-1 and TRBJ2-6; 7 nucleotides align to TRBD1. The length of the CDR3 is 16 residues. V lost 6 bases and J lost 0; bases outside the gene matches: 8. From germline, CDR1 is DFQATT and CDR2 SNEGSKA (reference sequence). CDR3 residues: CSAEGQTSSGANVLTF. CDR3 bases: TGCAGTGCCGAGGGACAGACATCCTCTGGGGCCAACGTCCTGACTTTC.

This clonotype appeared a few times. This chain uses TRBV7-3 with TRBJ1-1; D gene uncertain. Germline V lookup: CDR1 SGHTA, CDR2 FQGTGA. Trimming removed 5 bases at V and 4 bases at J, with 17 bases between. The CDR3 runs to 15 residues. This chain's CDR3 is CASSPSPALFTEAFF. The CDR3 region has the DNA TGTGCCAGCAGCCCCTCCCCAGCCCTCTTCACTGAAGCTTTCTTT.

CDR3 amino acids: CATKGSELSEQFF. CDR3 nucleotide sequence: TGTGCCACCAAGGGGTCTGAGTTAAGTGAGCAGTTCTTC. The V call is TRBV6-6, the J call TRBJ2-5; possibly TRBD1 for D (5 bases). The J call may be incorrect, as the DNA end agrees better with TRBJ2-1. CDR1 and CDR2 from the germline V gene are MNHNY and SVGAGI (reference sequence). The length of the CDR3 is 13 residues.

This clonotype was picked up a small number of times. This sequence joins TRBV24-1 and TRBJ2-3; the match to TRBD1 covers 7 bases. J gave up 2 bases and V 7 bases, and 5 bases lay outside the gene matches. This CDR3 spans 14 amino acids. Germline V gene lookup returns CDR1 KGHDR and CDR2 SFDVKD. The CDR3 nucleotides are TGTGCCACCAGAATGACAGGGCTCACAGATACGCAGTATTTT. It codes for CATRMTGLTDTQYF.

The CDR3 loop reads CASSHDRRVGEEAFF. For the CDR3, the DNA is TGTGCCAGCAGCCATGACAGGCGGGTGGGGGAGGAAGCTTTCTTT. This chain uses TRBV7-2 with TRBJ1-1; TRBD1 might be the D (6 bases). V dropped 5 bases and J dropped 8 bases, with 21 bases sitting between them. Germline V gives CDR1 SGHTA, CDR2 FQGNSA. This CDR3 is 15 amino acids long.

This rearrangement joins TRBV6-1 to TRBJ2-3, with 11 bases matching TRBD1. Unmatched junction bases numbered 1, after V lost 1 base and J lost 4 bases. Per the germline V gene, CDR1 is MNHNS and CDR2 is SASEGT. This CDR3 is 15 amino acids long. The chain's CDR3 is CASSEGTGGADTQYF. The CDR3 coding sequence is TGTGCCAGCAGTGAAGGGACAGGGGGCGCAGATACGCAGTATTTT.

For this clonotype: An end of the junction differs from the germline gene, which may be a read error. V is TRBV11-2 and J is TRBJ2-4; D is ambiguous. CDR3 length: 17 residues. Per the germline V gene, CDR1 is SGHAT and CDR2 is FQNNGV. CDR3 amino acids: CASSLARPGVAKNIQCF. The CDR3 bases are TGTGCCAGCAGCTTAGCCCGCCCAGGCGTAGCCAAAAACATTCAGTGCTTC.

This clonotype was detected only a few times. V is TRBV19 and J is TRBJ1-2; no clear D gene. Germline lookup yields CDR1 LNHDA and CDR2 SQIVND (reference sequence). Between the trimmed V and J ends, which lost 2 bases and 7 bases, there was a span of 11 bases. The CDR3 is 13 amino acids. In nucleotides, the CDR3 is TGTGCCAGTAGTATAACGGGATTCCGTGGCTACACCTTC. Translation: CASSITGFRGYTF. Full variable domain (outside the CDR3, taken from reference TRBV19 and TRBJ1-2): DGGITQSPKYLFRKEGQNVTLSCEQNLNHDAMYWYRQDPGQGLRLIYYSQIVNDFQKGDIAEGYSVSREKKESFPLTVTSAQKNPTAFYLCASSITGFRGYTFGSGTRLTVV.

The chain has TRBV5-1 and TRBJ2-5; D is uncertain. The germline gives CDR1 SGHRS, CDR2 YFSETQ. V was pared by 4 bases and J by 2 bases, with 9 bases between. This CDR3 has 13 residues. DNA for the CDR3: TGCGCCAGCAGCCCGACCCAACAAGAGACCCAGTACTTC. Its protein is CASSPTQQETQYF.